Below, 30 T cell receptor beta chains from the same sample are listed, as sequenced in a study of vaccination effects on CD4 cells after COVID-19. Using immunoSEQ multiplex PCR, the repertoire was profiled, and TCRdb retains in-frame clones only, with some absent. Found here are 20,000 to 25,000 clones, 73% of them singletons; the top ten hold roughly 9.6%. Their antigens are not known. With approximately 9 days of culture completed, CD4+ T cells were isolated. Sample: CD4+ T cells from PBMCs cultured without peptide, taken before COVID-19 vaccination. These receptors all come from a human donor who received a COVID-19 vaccine.

This clone was recorded a few times. The chain carries TRBV7-9 and TRBJ1-4; no firm D call. Germline V gene lookup returns CDR1 SEHNR and CDR2 FQNEAQ (reference sequence). V lost 4 bases and J lost 5, with 14 bases in between. The CDR3 is 15 amino acids. The CDR3 DNA reads as TGTGCCAGCAGCTCAGGTGATTATTGGAATGAAAAACTGTTTTTT. Amino acids: CASSSGDYWNEKLFF.

This chain joins TRBV5-1 and TRBJ1-1, with a possible D match to TRBD1 (5 bases). The CDR3 has 14 amino acids. The germline gives CDR1 SGHRS, CDR2 YFSETQ. Trimming removed 0 bases at V and 6 bases at J, with 12 bases between. The CDR3 here is CASSLDRRGSEAFF. The DNA of the CDR3 is TGCGCCAGCAGCTTGGACAGAAGGGGCTCTGAAGCTTTCTTT.

V is TRBV18 and J is TRBJ2-3; a possible D gene is TRBD2 (6 bases). Trimming pared 3 bases from V and 2 bases from J, leaving 9 bases between. The CDR3 loop spans 14 amino acids. CDR1 is KGHSH, CDR2 LQKENI, per germline. CDR3 in DNA: TGTGCCAGCTCACCCGGGGGAAACACAGATACGCAGTATTTT. Protein: CASSPGGNTDTQYF.

V and J are TRBV28 and TRBJ1-2, with a possible D match to TRBD1 (5 bases). This CDR3 region has 12 residues. CDR1 is MDHEN, CDR2 SYDVKM, per germline. The V end lost 3 bases, the J end lost 5 bases, and 7 bases lay between the germline ends. CDR3 loop: CASSLAGYGYTF. The CDR3 region has the DNA TGTGCCAGCAGTTTGGCAGGGTATGGCTACACCTTC.

The J gene is TRBJ1-2, the V gene TRBV28; 7 nucleotides agree with TRBD1. The J segment lost 8 bases and the V segment lost 7 bases, leaving 13 bases of the junction unmatched. Germline V gene sequence: CDR1 MDHEN, CDR2 SYDVKM. This CDR3 has 14 amino acids. In DNA form, the CDR3 reads TGTGCCAGCACGATTAGCGGGACAGTGCGAGGCTACACCTTC. This gives the protein CASTISGTVRGYTF.

V usage is TRBV7-9 and J usage is TRBJ1-3, with no clear D. Per germline, CDR1 SEHNR and CDR2 FQNEAQ (reference sequence). V was shortened by 3 bases and J by 0 bases, with 6 bases between the two germline ends. The CDR3 runs 14 residues. CDR3 coding DNA: TGTGCCAGCAGCTTCGAGGGCTCTGGAAACACCATATATTTT. Translating it yields CASSFEGSGNTIYF.

This chain connects TRBV7-2 to TRBJ1-6; D is undetermined. Germline V gene data show CDR1 as SGHTA and CDR2 as FQGNSA. The CDR3 extends over 18 amino acids. Trimming shortened V by 5 bases and J by 0 bases, and 17 bases separated the two germline ends. As DNA, the CDR3 is TGTGCCAGCAGCGTGGAGGGCCCCGGTAGCTCCTATAATTCACCCCTCCACTTT. Translated: CASSVEGPGSSYNSPLHF.

The rearrangement uses TRBV2 and TRBJ2-6, with D unclear. Germline lookup yields CDR1 SNHLY and CDR2 FYNNEI. V was shortened by 4 bases and J by 2 bases, with 9 bases between the two germline ends. The CDR3 consists of 15 residues. The CDR3 here is CASSGGVAGANVLTF. CDR3 bases: TGTGCCAGCAGTGGCGGAGTTGCTGGGGCCAACGTCCTGACTTTC. Looking up the rest from reference TRBV2 and TRBJ2-6 gives the full variable domain: EPEVTQTPSHQVTQMGQEVILRCVPISNHLYFYWYRQILGQKVEFLVSFYNNEISEKSEIFDDQFSVERPDGSNFTLKIRSTKLEDSAMYFCASSGGVAGANVLTFGAGSRLTVL.

J is TRBJ1-3 and V is TRBV28; D unresolved. V was shortened by 2 bases and J by 0 bases, with 11 bases between the two germline ends. CDR1 MDHEN and CDR2 SYDVKM come from the germline V gene. The CDR3 length is 16 residues. The CDR3 DNA reads as TGTGCCAGCAGTTTAGGAGGCAGGCCCTCTGGAAACACCATATATTTT. It is translated as CASSLGGRPSGNTIYF. The full variable domain, rest sourced from reference TRBV28 and TRBJ1-3, is DVKVTQSSRYLVKRTGEKVFLECVQDMDHENMFWYRQDPGLGLRLIYFSYDVKMKEKGDIPEGYSVSREKKERFSLILESASTNQTSMYLCASSLGGRPSGNTIYFGEGSWLTVV.

This sequence joins TRBV30 and TRBJ2-7; 7 bases are shared with TRBD1. Germline trimming cut 3 bases from V and 2 bases from J; bases unmatched to any gene: 4. The CDR3 spans 13 residues. CDR1 is GTSNPN and CDR2 is SVGIG in the germline V gene (reference sequence). The chain's CDR3 is CAWRQGIPYEQYF. The DNA for the CDR3 is TGTGCCTGGAGACAGGGGATCCCCTACGAGCAGTACTTC. Full variable domain (outside the CDR3, taken from reference TRBV30 and TRBJ2-7): SQTIHQWPATLVQPVGSPLSLECTVEGTSNPNLYWYRQAAGRGLQLLFYSVGIGQISSEVPQNLSASRPQDRQFILSSKKLLLSDSGFYLCAWRQGIPYEQYFGPGTRLTVT.

V gene TRBV4-2 combines with J gene TRBJ1-4, with 7 nucleotides matching TRBD1. The CDR3 has 17 amino acids. In germline, CDR1 is LGHNA, CDR2 YNFKEQ. V gave up 3 bases and J gave up 5 bases; unmatched junction bases: 12. The CDR3 loop is CASSHGSTGAANEKLFF. For the CDR3, the DNA is TGTGCCAGCAGCCATGGGTCTACAGGGGCGGCCAATGAAAAACTGTTTTTT.

This clone was recorded a few times. CDR3 nucleotide sequence: TGTGCCAGCAGCTCCGGGCCCGGGGCCGGGGAGCTGTTTTTT. Translated, it gives CASSSGPGAGELFF. The chain employs TRBV7-9 and TRBJ2-2, with D perhaps matching TRBD2 (5 bases). The CDR3 is 14 residues long. Trimming removed 4 bases at V and 6 bases at J, with 12 bases between. Germline values: CDR1 SEHNR, CDR2 FQNEAQ (reference sequence).

The chain joins TRBV28 to TRBJ2-7, with 7 bases matching TRBD1. The V segment lost 5 bases and the J segment 4 bases; nucleotides outside the gene matches: 8. The CDR3 has 14 residues. Germline V gene lookup returns CDR1 MDHEN and CDR2 SYDVKM. The CDR3 protein is CASSVPGQRYEQYF. In DNA form, the CDR3 reads TGTGCCAGCAGTGTACCGGGACAGAGGTACGAGCAGTACTTC. The full variable domain, completed using reference TRBV28 and TRBJ2-7, is DVKVTQSSRYLVKRTGEKVFLECVQDMDHENMFWYRQDPGLGLRLIYFSYDVKMKEKGDIPEGYSVSREKKERFSLILESASTNQTSMYLCASSVPGQRYEQYFGPGTRLTVT.

This chain joins TRBV6-4 and TRBJ1-1; 8 nucleotides align to TRBD1. CDR3 length: 14 residues. Germline V lookup: CDR1 MRHNA, CDR2 SNTAGT. J lost 4 bases, V lost 5 bases, and 6 bases had no gene match. The CDR3 sequence is CASSQQGGVTEAFF. For the CDR3, the DNA is TGTGCCAGCAGTCAACAGGGGGGAGTCACTGAAGCTTTCTTT.

This chain uses TRBV2 with TRBJ2-3, with a weak D call TRBD1 (5 bases). The CDR3 covers 14 residues. CDR1 SNHLY and CDR2 FYNNEI come from the germline V gene. Deletions cut 5 bases from V and 0 bases from J, with 9 bases between. CDR3 amino acids: CASSRQTSTDTQYF. The CDR3 DNA is TGTGCCAGCAGTCGACAGACTAGCACAGATACGCAGTATTTT.

The chain employs TRBV5-1 and TRBJ2-2; D is ambiguous. Germline assignment: CDR1 SGHRS and CDR2 YFSETQ. This CDR3 is 16 amino acids long. Trimming cost V 0 bases and J 5 bases, with 14 bases left between them. CDR3 nucleotides: TGCGCCAGCAGCTTGGAAACTATGGGTCTTACCGGGGAGCTGTTTTTT. Protein product: CASSLETMGLTGELFF.

The chain joins TRBV3-1 (or the pseudogene TRBV3-2) to TRBJ2-5, with 8 bases matching TRBD2. Germline CDR1 and CDR2: LGHDT and YNNKEL (reference sequence). This CDR3 has 17 amino acids. The junction had 11 bases not matched to a gene; V was cut back by 1 base and J by 4 bases. The CDR3 sequence is CASSQGVGRARGETQYF. The CDR3 DNA is TGTGCCAGCAGCCAAGGAGTCGGGAGGGCCCGGGGAGAGACCCAGTACTTC.

J is TRBJ2-7 and V is TRBV27; D unclear. This CDR3 contains 13 residues. The germline CDR1 and CDR2 sequences are MNHEY and SMNVEV (reference sequence). V lost 5 bases and J lost 3, with 11 bases in between. CDR3 sequence (DNA): TGTGCCAGCAGTGGTCAGAATTACTACGAGCAGTACTTC. Protein product: CASSGQNYYEQYF.

The rearrangement uses TRBV28 and TRBJ2-7; 8 nucleotides agree with TRBD2. The length of the CDR3 is 18 residues. The junction had 17 bases not matched to a gene; V was cut back by 2 bases and J by 5 bases. The germline CDR1 and CDR2 sequences are MDHEN and SYDVKM. CDR3 in DNA: TGTGCCAGCAGTTTACCCAGAGGTGGTCTAGCGGGTGGCGACGAGCAGTACTTC. Translating it yields CASSLPRGGLAGGDEQYF.

The chain recombines TRBV27 with TRBJ2-1; no clear D gene. The V gene's germline CDR1 is MNHEY and CDR2 SMNVEV (reference sequence). The CDR3 consists of 14 residues. V lost 3 bases and J lost 0, with 6 bases in between. The CDR3 sequence: CASSFGFSYNEQFF. The CDR3 bases are TGTGCCAGCAGTTTTGGATTCTCCTACAATGAGCAGTTCTTC.

The sample holds one count of this clone. V and J are TRBV7-2 and TRBJ2-3; 9 nucleotides agree with TRBD1. J was trimmed by 1 base and V by 5 bases; bases with no gene match: 10. Germline-derived CDR1 and CDR2 are SGHTA and FQGNSA. The length of the CDR3 is 17 residues. The DNA for the CDR3 is TGTGCCAGCAGCACTAAGTTCCGGACAGGGGGCACAGATACGCAGTATTTT. Translating gives CASSTKFRTGGTDTQYF.

This clone turned up a few times. The sample holds other DNA sequences that translate to the same CDR3. The genes are TRBV4-1 and TRBJ2-6; D is unclear. Germline V gives CDR1 MGHRA, CDR2 YSYEKL. This CDR3 has 15 residues. Trimming pared 3 bases from V and 0 bases from J, leaving 6 bases between. In nucleotides, the CDR3 is TGCGCCAGCAGCCAGGCAGCCTCTGGGGCCAACGTCCTGACTTTC. It is translated as CASSQAASGANVLTF.

The V gene is TRBV2, the J gene TRBJ2-7; D is perhaps TRBD2 (5 bases). V was cut by 5 bases and J by 0 bases, with 11 bases left in between. Germline values: CDR1 SNHLY, CDR2 FYNNEI. The length of the CDR3 is 14 residues. The DNA of the CDR3 is TGTGCCAGCAGTCGGAGGATCAACTCCTACGAGCAGTACTTC. It is translated as CASSRRINSYEQYF.

This clone has a handful of counts. The gene calls are TRBV6-6 and TRBJ1-6; a possible D gene is TRBD1 (6 bases). The CDR3 has 14 residues. Trimming pared 5 bases from V and 5 bases from J, leaving 10 bases between. The V gene's germline CDR1 is MNHNY and CDR2 SVGAGI (reference sequence). The CDR3 loop reads CASSRQGNNSPLHF. Here the CDR3 DNA reads TGTGCCAGCAGTAGGCAGGGGAATAATTCACCCCTCCACTTT.

The chain links TRBV3-1 (or the pseudogene TRBV3-2) to TRBJ1-1, with D tentatively TRBD1 (5 bases). This CDR3 has 13 residues. The germline V and J ends were trimmed by 11 bases and 0 bases, with 13 bases remaining between them. Germline CDR1 is LGHDT and CDR2 is YNNKEL (reference sequence). The CDR3 spells CACQGLMNTEAFF. The CDR3 coding sequence is TGTGCCTGCCAGGGACTTATGAACACTGAAGCTTTCTTT.

The genes are TRBV4-1 and TRBJ2-1; unclear D gene. V was clipped by 4 bases and J by 3 bases, with 10 bases between them. Germline loops: CDR1 MGHRA, CDR2 YSYEKL. There are 14 residues in the CDR3. DNA of the CDR3: TGCGCCAGCAGCCTTTTAATCAGCTACAATGAGCAGTTCTTC. This codes for CASSLLISYNEQFF.

The chain couples TRBV6-1 to TRBJ1-1; TRBD1 matches 7 bases. The CDR3 spans 21 residues. In germline, CDR1 is MNHNS, CDR2 SASEGT. The junction had 22 bases not matched to a gene; V was cut back by 2 bases and J by 1 base. The chain's CDR3 is CASSEWWARYGQEASNTEAFF. CDR3 DNA: TGTGCCAGCAGTGAATGGTGGGCGAGATATGGACAGGAAGCCTCGAACACTGAAGCTTTCTTT.

This CDR3 reads CASSLFSRGLAFF. The CDR3 DNA reads as TGTGCCAGCAGTTTGTTTTCCAGGGGGCTAGCTTTCTTT. The genes are TRBV27 and TRBJ1-1; 8 bases map to TRBD1. V shed 3 bases, J shed 10 bases, and the junction held 7 bases outside the gene matches. The V gene's germline CDR1 is MNHEY and CDR2 SMNVEV (reference sequence). CDR3 length: 13 residues.

The sample holds a few counts of this clone. This chain joins TRBV2 and TRBJ1-6; D possibly corresponds to TRBD1 (6 bases). Germline assignment: CDR1 SNHLY and CDR2 FYNNEI. V was pared by 7 bases and J by 7 bases, with 11 bases between. The CDR3 loop spans 13 amino acids. In DNA form, the CDR3 reads TGTGCCAGCACCGGGACACCGAATTCACCCCTCCACTTT. Translation: CASTGTPNSPLHF.

This chain joins TRBV6-5 and TRBJ2-1, with 8 bases matching TRBD2. The V gene end was trimmed by 6 bases and the J gene end by 1 base; junction bases not matched to a gene: 5. Germline V gene data show CDR1 as MNHEY and CDR2 as SVGAGI. The CDR3 has 15 amino acids. The CDR3, as DNA: TGTGCCAGCAGCCTCGGACTAGCTTCCTACAATGAGCAGTTCTTC. The encoded protein is CASSLGLASYNEQFF.